Listed below are T cell receptor beta chains from one sample, sequenced in a study of spatial heterogeneity in lung cancer. TCRdb independently ran MiXCR on the 5' RACE reads; one entry per CDR3 protein. The repertoire holds about 52,000 distinct CDR3 sequences, around 6.7% seen once, with about a third in the top ten. The material was PBMCs, obtained at follow-up. These receptors came from a female donor with early-stage non-small cell lung cancer. Each CDR3 is given with its conserved first and last residue. D genes are given only for firm matches. Part of the rows lack a size; the others show once, few, many or a class for expanded clones.

TRBV19	few	TRBJ1-2	NA	CASSSLPHAGFLRRYGYTF	TGTGCCAGTAGTTCTCTCCCGCATGCAGGCTTCCTACGGAGGTATGGCTACACCTTC
TRBV28	few	TRBJ1-2	NA	CASSLSPETYGYTF	TGTGCCAGCAGTTTATCCCCCGAAACATATGGCTACACCTTC
TRBV29-1	many	TRBJ2-7	TRBD1	CSVKPTGDRAYEQYF	TGCAGCGTGAAACCGACAGGGGATAGGGCCTACGAGCAGTACTTC
TRBV5-1	many	TRBJ2-7	NA	CASGGTSSYEQYF	TGCGCCAGCGGCGGAACGAGCTCCTACGAGCAGTACTTC
TRBV7-9	many	TRBJ1-1	NA	CASRPGDTEAFF	TGTGCCAGCCGTCCTGGCGATACTGAAGCTTTCTTT
TRBV3-1	NA	TRBJ1-6	NA	CASSQVGRGGSPLHF	TGTGCCAGCAGCCAAGTGGGGCGCGGGGGTTCACCCCTCCACTTT
TRBV6-2/TRBV6-3	few	TRBJ2-5	NA	CASSPIDWIQETQYF	TGTGCCAGCAGTCCAATTGACTGGATACAAGAGACCCAGTACTTC
TRBV28	many	TRBJ2-3	NA	CASSPIPDATWDTQYF	TGTGCCAGCAGCCCGATACCAGACGCTACTTGGGATACGCAGTATTTT
TRBV5-4	few	TRBJ2-1	TRBD2	CASSYGGTRGGQNEQFF	TGTGCCAGCAGCTACGGAGGAACGCGGGGGGGCCAGAATGAGCAGTTCTTC
TRBV7-9	many	TRBJ2-2	NA	CASSLLETGELFF	TGTGCCAGCAGCTTACTAGAAACCGGGGAGCTGTTTTTT
TRBV5-1	few	TRBJ2-3	TRBD2	CASSLNGASGTPDTQYF	TGCGCCAGCAGCTTGAATGGGGCTAGCGGCACCCCAGATACGCAGTATTTT
TRBV7-7	few	TRBJ2-5	NA	CASSPDGDSVRTQYF	TGTGCCAGCAGCCCGGACGGGGACTCCGTCAGGACCCAGTACTTC
TRBV29-1	many	TRBJ2-5	NA	CSVGFQGETQYF	TGCAGCGTTGGATTCCAGGGGGAGACCCAGTACTTC
TRBV10-2	few	TRBJ1-2	NA	CASSTGLGYGYTF	TGCGCCAGCAGTACAGGGTTGGGATATGGCTACACCTTC
TRBV7-9	NA	TRBJ2-1	TRBD1	CASSLPGQGTYDEQFF	TGTGCCAGCAGCTTACCCGGACAGGGTACCTACGATGAGCAGTTCTTC
TRBV20-1	NA	TRBJ2-3	NA	CSAPRVEGRTDTQYF	TGCAGTGCCCCGCGTGTAGAGGGGCGGACAGATACGCAGTATTTT
TRBV7-8	NA	TRBJ2-7	NA	CASSLDRRYEQYF	TGTGCCAGCAGCTTGGACAGAAGGTACGAGCAGTACTTC
TRBV4-3	few	TRBJ1-4	NA	CASSQDSLGGNEKLFF	TGCGCCAGCAGCCAAGATTCACTAGGGGGGAATGAAAAACTGTTTTTT
TRBV12-3/TRBV12-4	few	TRBJ1-5	NA	CASSGTFGQPQHF	TGTGCCAGCAGTGGGACTTTCGGGCAGCCCCAGCATTTT
TRBV7-8	few	TRBJ1-1	NA	CASSSINGPPNTEAFF	TGTGCCAGCAGCTCAATCAACGGCCCTCCGAACACTGAAGCTTTCTTT
TRBV5-1	NA	TRBJ2-1	NA	CASSIKGTASSNEQFF	TGCGCCAGCAGCATTAAGGGAACAGCGAGCTCAAATGAGCAGTTCTTC
TRBV5-1	NA	TRBJ1-1	TRBD1	CASSRYRGGNTEAFF	TGCGCCAGCAGCCGTTACAGGGGCGGGAACACTGAAGCTTTCTTT
TRBV21-1	few	TRBJ2-7	NA	CASTYFPPIYEQYF	TGTGCCAGCACCTACTTCCCCCCCATTTACGAGCAGTACTTC
TRBV28	many	TRBJ1-2	NA	CASSSPHQQGNYGYTF	TGTGCCAGCAGCTCCCCTCACCAGCAGGGAAACTATGGCTACACCTTC